This entry is about one T cell receptor beta chain. Original processing notes: Estimation of nucleated cell counts relied on the amplification of reference gene primers. Assay used: immunoSEQ multiplex PCR; TCRdb lists only in-frame clones, some missing. V and J calls and clone size come straight from that table; D and trimming were deduced from the DNA. Here the sample spans approximately 260,000 clones, under 90% being singletons. The sample originates from a study of blood T cell repertoires in COVID-19. In the study overall: Collection of acute and convalescent COVID-19 samples took place in the United States, Italy and Spain. PBMCs, B-cell-depleted T cells, or T cells provided the cDNA or gDNA that made up the material.

The CDR3 spans 17 residues. CDR1 is LGHNA and CDR2 is YNFKEQ in the germline V gene. V was pared by 3 bases and J by 5 bases, with 20 bases between. V gene TRBV4-2 combines with J gene TRBJ2-4, with D possibly TRBD1 on 6 matching bases. The sequenced material came from peripheral blood. The receptor was derived from a human donor in a cohort sampled during active COVID-19. Here the CDR3 reads CASSQEPVGAGENIQYF. The CDR3 coding sequence is TGTGCCAGCAGCCAGGAACCCGTCGGTGCAGGGGAAAACATTCAGTACTTC.